This TCR beta chain was sequenced in a study of T-cell reconstitution after alpha-beta-depleted transplantation in children. Notes on the study in general: The origin of alpha-beta T cells about two months after transplant was reportedly several hundred expanded graft clones. From newly produced T cells came most of the T-cell counts and diversity one year after transplant. Day-60 TCRbeta diversity that was high in some patients was derived from surviving recipient T cells and thymic progenitors.

TCRbeta library preparation incorporated unique molecular identifiers. One entry per CDR3 protein results from TCRdb running MiXCR on the PCR reads. The sample has around 580,000 distinct CDR3 sequences, 27% seen once. The sample holds a few counts of this clonotype. Its matching antigen is unknown. Per germline, CDR1 SGHRS and CDR2 YFSETQ. This CDR3 comprises 13 residues. V gave up 1 base and J gave up 5 bases, with 7 bases separating them. This rearrangement joins TRBV5-1 to TRBJ2-1; D is uncertain. This sequence originates from a boy in the first two years of life with Wiskott-Aldrich syndrome, due to receive a stem cell transplant. The sample in question was PBMCs, obtained before TCRalphabeta/CD19-depleted stem cell transplant. Written as DNA, the CDR3 is TGCGCCAGCAGCTTGTTAGCCGACAATGAGCAGTTCTTC. Protein product: CASSLLADNEQFF.